This T cell receptor (beta chain) emerged from a study of lymphopenia after photon versus proton radiotherapy. This table comes from immunoSEQ multiplex PCR, and its TCRdb copy is limited to in-frame clones, with some not included. The sample records some 64,000 clones, roughly 87% being singletons. The CDR3 extends over 11 amino acids. V trimming: 6 bases; J trimming: 7 bases; junction bases outside the gene matches: 4. CDR1 is DFQATT, CDR2 SNEGSKA, per germline (reference sequence). This sequence joins TRBV20-1 and TRBJ1-2; 8 bases map to TRBD1. The material was peripheral blood, obtained from a patient treated with proton-based radiotherapy. This receptor was identified in an elderly man with esophageal cancer. The CDR3 DNA reads TGCAGTGCGCCGACAGGGGCTGGCTACACCTTC. Its protein product is CSAPTGAGYTF.